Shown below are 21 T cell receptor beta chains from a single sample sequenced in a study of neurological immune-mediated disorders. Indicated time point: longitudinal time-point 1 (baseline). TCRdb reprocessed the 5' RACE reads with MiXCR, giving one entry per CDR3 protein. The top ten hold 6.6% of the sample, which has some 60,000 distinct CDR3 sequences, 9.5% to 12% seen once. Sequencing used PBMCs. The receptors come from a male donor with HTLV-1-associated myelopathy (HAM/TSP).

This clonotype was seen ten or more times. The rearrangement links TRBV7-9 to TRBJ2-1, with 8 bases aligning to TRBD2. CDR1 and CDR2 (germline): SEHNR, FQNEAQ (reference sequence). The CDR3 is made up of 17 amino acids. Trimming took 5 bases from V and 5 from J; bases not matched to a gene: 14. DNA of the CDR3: TGTGCCAGCAGCCCCACCTTTGTGATAGCGGGGCACAATGAGCAGTTCTTC. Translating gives CASSPTFVIAGHNEQFF. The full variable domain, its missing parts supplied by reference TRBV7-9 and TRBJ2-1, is DTGVSQNPRHKITKRGQNVTFRCDPISEHNRLYWYRQTLGQGPEFLTYFQNEAQLEKSRLLSDRFSAERPKGSFSTLEIQRTEQGDSAMYLCASSPTFVIAGHNEQFFGPGTRLTVL.

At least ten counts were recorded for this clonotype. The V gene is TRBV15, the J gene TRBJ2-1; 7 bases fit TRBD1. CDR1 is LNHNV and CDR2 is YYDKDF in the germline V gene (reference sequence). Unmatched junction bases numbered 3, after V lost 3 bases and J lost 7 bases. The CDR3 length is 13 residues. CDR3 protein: CATSSPRGNEQFF. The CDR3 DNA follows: TGTGCCACCAGCAGCCCCAGGGGGAATGAGCAGTTCTTC.

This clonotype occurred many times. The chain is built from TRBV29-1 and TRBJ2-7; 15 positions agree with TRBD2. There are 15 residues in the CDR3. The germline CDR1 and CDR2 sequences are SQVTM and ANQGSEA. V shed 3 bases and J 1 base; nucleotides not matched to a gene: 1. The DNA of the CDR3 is TGCAGCGTTGAGGGGACTAGCGGGGGGTCCTACGAGCAGTACTTC. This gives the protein CSVEGTSGGSYEQYF.

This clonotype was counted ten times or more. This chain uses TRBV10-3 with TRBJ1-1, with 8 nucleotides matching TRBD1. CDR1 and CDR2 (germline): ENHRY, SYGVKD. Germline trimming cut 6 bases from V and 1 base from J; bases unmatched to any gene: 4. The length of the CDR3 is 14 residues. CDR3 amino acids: CAISRQGPNTEAFF. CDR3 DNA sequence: TGTGCCATCAGCAGACAGGGGCCGAACACTGAAGCTTTCTTT.

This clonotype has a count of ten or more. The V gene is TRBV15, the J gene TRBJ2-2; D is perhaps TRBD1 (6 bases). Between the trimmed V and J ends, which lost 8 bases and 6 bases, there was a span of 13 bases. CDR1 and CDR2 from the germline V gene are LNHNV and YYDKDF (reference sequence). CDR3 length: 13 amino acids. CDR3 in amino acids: CATGQGFPGELFF. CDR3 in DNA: TGTGCCACCGGTCAGGGGTTTCCCGGGGAGCTGTTTTTT.

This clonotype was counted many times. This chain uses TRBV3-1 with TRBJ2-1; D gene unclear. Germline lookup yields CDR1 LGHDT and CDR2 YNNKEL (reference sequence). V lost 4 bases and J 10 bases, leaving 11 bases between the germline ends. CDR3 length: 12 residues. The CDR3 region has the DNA TGTGCCAGCAGCCTCCCCTGGGGAGAGCAGTTCTTC. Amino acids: CASSLPWGEQFF.

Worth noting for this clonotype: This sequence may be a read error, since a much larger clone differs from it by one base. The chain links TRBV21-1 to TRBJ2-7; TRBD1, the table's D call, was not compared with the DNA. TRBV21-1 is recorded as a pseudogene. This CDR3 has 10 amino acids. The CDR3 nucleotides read TGTGTCAGCATTTGGGGGGAGCAGTACTTC. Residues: CVSIWGEQYF.

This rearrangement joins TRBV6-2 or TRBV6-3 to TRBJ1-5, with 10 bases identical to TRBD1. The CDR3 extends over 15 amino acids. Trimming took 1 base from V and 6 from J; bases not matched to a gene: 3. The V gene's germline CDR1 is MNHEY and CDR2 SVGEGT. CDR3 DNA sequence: TGTGCCAGCAGTTACTTGGACAGGGGGAGTCAGCCCCAGCATTTT. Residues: CASSYLDRGSQPQHF.

CDR3 loop: CASSRAVGELFF. In DNA form, the CDR3 reads TGTGCCAGCAGCCGGGCGGTGGGGGAGCTGTTTTTT. The rearrangement links TRBV21-1 to TRBJ2-2; the DNA was not compared with TRBD1, the D call given in the table. TRBV21-1 is a pseudogene. This CDR3 spans 12 amino acids.

The CDR3 region is CASSPRDMGDEQFF. CDR3 DNA sequence: TGTGCCAGCAGCCCCCGGGACATGGGAGATGAGCAGTTCTTC. V is TRBV7-2 and J is TRBJ2-1; possible D gene TRBD1, 6 bases. Looked up from germline, CDR1 is SGHTA and CDR2 is FQGNSA. This CDR3 spans 14 amino acids. V was clipped by 5 bases and J by 8 bases, with 16 bases between them.

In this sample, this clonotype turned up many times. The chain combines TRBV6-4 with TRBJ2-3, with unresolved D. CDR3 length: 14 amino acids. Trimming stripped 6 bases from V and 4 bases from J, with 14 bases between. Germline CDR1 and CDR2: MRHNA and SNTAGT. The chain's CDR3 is CASSEGFGADTQYF. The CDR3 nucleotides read TGTGCCAGCAGCGAAGGATTTGGAGCAGATACGCAGTATTTT.

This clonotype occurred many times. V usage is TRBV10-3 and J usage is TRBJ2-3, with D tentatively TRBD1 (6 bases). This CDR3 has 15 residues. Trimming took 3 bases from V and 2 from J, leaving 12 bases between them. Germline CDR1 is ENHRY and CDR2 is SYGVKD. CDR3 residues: CAISDTGPYTDTQYF. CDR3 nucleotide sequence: TGTGCCATCAGTGATACAGGGCCCTACACAGATACGCAGTATTTT.

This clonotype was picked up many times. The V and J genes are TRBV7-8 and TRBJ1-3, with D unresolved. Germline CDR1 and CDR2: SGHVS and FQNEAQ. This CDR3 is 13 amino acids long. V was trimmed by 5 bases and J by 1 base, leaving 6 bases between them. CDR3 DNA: TGTGCCAGCAGCGCAGGTTCTGGAAACACCATATATTTT. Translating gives CASSAGSGNTIYF.

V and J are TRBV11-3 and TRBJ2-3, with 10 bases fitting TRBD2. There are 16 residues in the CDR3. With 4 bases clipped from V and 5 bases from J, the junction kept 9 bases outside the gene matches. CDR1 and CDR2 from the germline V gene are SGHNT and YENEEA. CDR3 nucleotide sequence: TGTGCCAGCAGCTACCTAGCGGGGGACTCGGTAGATACGCAGTATTTT. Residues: CASSYLAGDSVDTQYF.

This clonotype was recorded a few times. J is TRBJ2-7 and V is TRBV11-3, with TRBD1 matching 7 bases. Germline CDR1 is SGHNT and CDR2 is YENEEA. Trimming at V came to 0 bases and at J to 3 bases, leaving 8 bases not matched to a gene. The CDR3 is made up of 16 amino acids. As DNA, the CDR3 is TGTGCCAGCAGCTTAGACCCTAAGGGGGCACACTACGAGCAGTACTTC. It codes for CASSLDPKGAHYEQYF.

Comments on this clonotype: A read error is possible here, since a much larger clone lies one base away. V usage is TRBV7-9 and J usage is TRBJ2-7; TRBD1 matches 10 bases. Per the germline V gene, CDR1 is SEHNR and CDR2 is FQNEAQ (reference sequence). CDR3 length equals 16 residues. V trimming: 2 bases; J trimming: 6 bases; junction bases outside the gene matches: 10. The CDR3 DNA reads TGTGCCAGCAGCTTAAAATGGGGGACAGGGGTTCCCGAGCAGTACTTC. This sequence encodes CASSLKWGTGVPEQYF.

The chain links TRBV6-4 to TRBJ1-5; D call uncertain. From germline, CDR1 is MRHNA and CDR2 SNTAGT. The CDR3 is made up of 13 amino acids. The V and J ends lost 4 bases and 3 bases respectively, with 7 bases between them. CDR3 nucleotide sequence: TGTGCCAGCAGTGCACAGCTCAATCAGCCCCAGCATTTT. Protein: CASSAQLNQPQHF.

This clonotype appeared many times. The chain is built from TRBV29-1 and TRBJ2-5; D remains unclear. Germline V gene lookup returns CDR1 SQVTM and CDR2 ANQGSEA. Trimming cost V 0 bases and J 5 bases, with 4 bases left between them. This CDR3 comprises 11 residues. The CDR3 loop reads CSVEDSETQYF. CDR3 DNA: TGCAGCGTTGAAGATTCGGAGACCCAGTACTTC.

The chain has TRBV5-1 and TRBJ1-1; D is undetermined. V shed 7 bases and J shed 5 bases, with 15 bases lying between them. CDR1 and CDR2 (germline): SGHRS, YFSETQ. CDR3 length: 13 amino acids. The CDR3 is CASVAFGETEAFF. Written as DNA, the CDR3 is TGCGCCAGCGTCGCATTTGGGGAGACTGAAGCTTTCTTT.

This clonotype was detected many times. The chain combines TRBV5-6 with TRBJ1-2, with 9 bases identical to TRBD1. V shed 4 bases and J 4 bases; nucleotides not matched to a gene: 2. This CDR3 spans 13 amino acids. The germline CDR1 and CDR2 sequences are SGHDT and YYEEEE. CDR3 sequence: CASSGQGRYGYTF. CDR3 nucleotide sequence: TGTGCCAGCAGCGGACAGGGGCGCTATGGCTACACCTTC.

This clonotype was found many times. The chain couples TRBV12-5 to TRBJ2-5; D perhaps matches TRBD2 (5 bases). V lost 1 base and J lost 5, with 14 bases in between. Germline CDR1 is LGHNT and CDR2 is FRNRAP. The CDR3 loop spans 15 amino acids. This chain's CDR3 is CASGLGRHPGETQYF. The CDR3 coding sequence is TGTGCTAGTGGTTTGGGGAGACACCCGGGGGAGACCCAGTACTTC.